This T cell receptor (beta chain) comes out of a study of T cells in Graves' hyperthyroidism and ophthalmopathy. CDR1 SGHRS and CDR2 YFSETQ come from the germline V gene. The CDR3 sequence is 15 residues long. V shed 4 bases and J shed 0 bases, with 11 bases lying between them. Amplified TCR beta CDR3 regions came from RNA transcripts. HTBI primers were employed in a first-round RT-PCR of the TCR CDR3. One entry per CDR3 protein, called by TCRdb with MiXCR from the multiplex PCR reads. The table has 350,000 to 450,000 distinct CDR3 sequences, about an eighth seen once; the top ten hold around 30%. This clonotype was observed a handful of times.

The origin of this receptor is a man in his fifties or sixties with Graves' ophthalmopathy. Sequencing used blood. The chain joins TRBV5-1 to TRBJ2-1, with a possible D match to TRBD2 (6 bases). In DNA form, the CDR3 reads TGCGCCAGCAGCGATAGCGGTAGCTCCTACAATGAGCAGTTCTTC. Translation: CASSDSGSSYNEQFF.